This TCR beta chain was profiled in a study of T cells in localized non-small cell lung cancer. The sample holds one count of this clone. Some clones are missing from TCRdb's copy, which holds only in-frame ones; the method was immunoSEQ multiplex PCR. The sample holds 50,000 to 75,000 clones; roughly nine tenths are singletons and the top ten take just under 20%. The TCR was taken from a man aged 35 to 70 with stage I lung adenocarcinoma. Here the sequenced sample was peripheral blood, taken before any cancer treatment.

The CDR3 coding sequence is TGTGCCAGCAGTGAGGCCGGCGGATCTAATGAAAAACTGTTTTTT. Amino acid sequence: CASSEAGGSNEKLFF. The chain employs TRBV2 and TRBJ1-4; no clear D gene. The germline V gene has CDR1 SNHLY and CDR2 FYNNEI. Trimming pared 3 bases from V and 3 bases from J, leaving 11 bases between. This CDR3 spans 15 amino acids.